The 20 T cell receptor beta chains reported below all come from one sample, sequenced in a study of shared clonotypes between healthy human individuals. Naive CD8 cells lacked CD45RO, underwent positive selection for CCR7 and left out terminally differentiated effector memory CD45RA+ cells. Sequenced by immunoSEQ multiplex PCR; TCRdb stores in-frame clones only, minus some. The table has about 2,100,000 clones, 85% to 95% seen once. The material sequenced was naive CD8+ T cells from PBMCs. These receptors were collected from a man in his late teens or twenties in good health. Some clones in this sample may be carry-over from other donors' samples.

The V gene is TRBV2, the J gene TRBJ2-7, with 8 bases that match TRBD2. CDR3 length equals 14 residues. J lost 0 bases, V lost 7 bases, and 5 bases had no gene match. Germline V gene data show CDR1 as SNHLY and CDR2 as FYNNEI. The CDR3 coding sequence is TGTGCCAGCACTAGCGGGTATAGCTCCTACGAGCAGTACTTC. This sequence encodes CASTSGYSSYEQYF.

This rearrangement joins TRBV5-1 to TRBJ2-1, with 8 positions matching TRBD2. This CDR3 is 10 amino acids long. The V segment lost 7 bases and the J segment 9 bases; nucleotides outside the gene matches: 0. Germline CDR1 reads SGHRS; CDR2 reads YFSETQ. DNA of the CDR3: TGCGCCAGCGCGGGGGGTGAGCAGTTCTTC. This codes for CASAGGEQFF.

The chain is built from TRBV7-8 and TRBJ1-1; D is unclear. Germline V gene data show CDR1 as SGHVS and CDR2 as FQNEAQ. V was trimmed by 4 bases and J by 1 base, leaving 13 bases between them. This CDR3 region has 15 residues. CDR3 residues: CASSSFAGPNTEAFF. The CDR3 DNA sequence: TGTGCCAGCAGCTCCTTCGCCGGGCCGAACACTGAAGCTTTCTTT.

The chain is built from TRBV18 and TRBJ2-6; D is perhaps TRBD2 (5 bases). This CDR3 spans 18 amino acids. Germline values: CDR1 KGHSH, CDR2 LQKENI. The ends were cut back, 3 bases at V and 1 base at J, with 16 bases in the middle. This chain's CDR3 is CASSPAERRPSGANVLTF. The DNA of the CDR3 is TGTGCCAGCTCACCGGCCGAAAGGAGGCCTTCTGGGGCCAACGTCCTGACTTTC.

This CDR3 is CASSLGLANMDEQFF. In DNA, the CDR3 is TGTGCCAGCAGCTTAGGACTAGCTAATATGGATGAGCAGTTCTTC. The chain uses TRBV11-2 and TRBJ2-1; the match to TRBD2 covers 7 bases. Germline assignment: CDR1 SGHAT and CDR2 FQNNGV. The V segment lost 1 base and the J segment 8 bases; nucleotides outside the gene matches: 8. The CDR3 totals 15 residues.

V and J are TRBV19 and TRBJ2-7; maybe TRBD2 (5 bases). Germline V lookup: CDR1 LNHDA, CDR2 SQIVND (reference sequence). This CDR3 contains 13 residues. Trimming shortened V by 9 bases and J by 2 bases, and 14 bases separated the two germline ends. The CDR3 coding sequence is TGTGCCAGCAGACGGGGAGAGGCCTACGAGCAGTACTTC. The encoded protein is CASRRGEAYEQYF.

The rearrangement links TRBV6-1 to TRBJ2-7, with 9 nucleotides matching TRBD2. The CDR3 contains 17 residues. Trimming took 0 bases from V and 0 from J; bases not matched to a gene: 6. CDR1 is MNHNS, CDR2 SASEGT, per germline. The CDR3 loop reads CASSEAGTSSLSYEQYF. CDR3 nucleotides: TGTGCCAGCAGTGAAGCTGGGACTAGCAGCCTCTCCTACGAGCAGTACTTC.

CDR3 sequence: CASSLSRGRESGELFF. DNA for the CDR3: TGTGCCAGCAGTTTATCCAGGGGGCGAGAGTCCGGGGAGCTGTTTTTT. V usage is TRBV28 and J usage is TRBJ2-2, with 8 bases fitting TRBD1. In germline, CDR1 is MDHEN, CDR2 SYDVKM. With V trimmed by 1 base and J by 6 bases, 7 bases remained unmatched. This CDR3 is built from 16 residues.

This clone has more than one count but fewer than ten. The chain links TRBV28 to TRBJ1-5; D ambiguous. The V gene lost 4 bases and the J gene lost 3 bases, with 16 bases spanning the gap. The length of the CDR3 is 16 residues. Germline-derived CDR1 and CDR2 are MDHEN and SYDVKM. CDR3 nucleotide sequence: TGTGCCAGCAGTTCGGTCACCACCGATTTCAATCAGCCCCAGCATTTT. This translates into CASSSVTTDFNQPQHF.

The genes are TRBV7-9 and TRBJ2-7, with D possibly matching TRBD2 (6 bases). The CDR3 runs 15 residues. Trimming cost V 5 bases and J 0 bases, with 14 bases left between them. From germline, CDR1 is SEHNR and CDR2 FQNEAQ (reference sequence). The DNA of the CDR3 is TGTGCCAGCAGCGCACCGGGAGAGAGCTCCTACGAGCAGTACTTC. This sequence encodes CASSAPGESSYEQYF.

In its sample, this clone was seen a few times. The chain joins TRBV28 to TRBJ1-1; D is ambiguous. The germline V gene encodes CDR1 MDHEN and CDR2 SYDVKM. The CDR3 loop spans 12 amino acids. Deletions cut 4 bases from V and 1 base from J, with 4 bases between. This chain's CDR3 is CASSSRNTEAFF. In DNA form, the CDR3 reads TGTGCCAGCAGTTCGAGGAACACTGAAGCTTTCTTT.

This clone was found once. The rearrangement uses TRBV27 and TRBJ1-2; TRBD1 is a possible D gene (6 bases). Germline lookup yields CDR1 MNHEY and CDR2 SMNVEV (reference sequence). This CDR3 comprises 14 residues. Trimming stripped 6 bases from V and 5 bases from J, with 16 bases between. CDR3 sequence (DNA): TGTGCCAGCAGCTATCCGGGGGGCTGGTATGGCTACACCTTC. It encodes CASSYPGGWYGYTF.

Only one count was recorded for this clone. V gene TRBV7-9 combines with J gene TRBJ2-3, with 14 bases identical to TRBD2. V dropped 5 bases and J dropped 0; count of bases not matched to a gene: 7. The CDR3 extends over 18 amino acids. Germline V CDR1 and CDR2: SEHNR, FQNEAQ (reference sequence). For the CDR3, the DNA is TGTGCCAGCAGCCCGGGACTAGCGGGAGCGGGAAGCACAGATACGCAGTATTTT. It codes for CASSPGLAGAGSTDTQYF.

The rearrangement links TRBV7-8 to TRBJ2-7, with a tentative D call TRBD2 (6 bases). Trimming took 0 bases from V and 9 from J, leaving 18 bases between them. CDR1 SGHVS and CDR2 FQNEAQ come from the germline V gene. This CDR3 spans 15 amino acids. The CDR3 DNA reads TGTGCCAGCAGCTTAGCAGCTAGCGCGGGTCCTCGGCAGTACTTC. It encodes CASSLAASAGPRQYF.

Note on this clone: The same CDR3 can be traced to other DNA sequences in this sample. The V and J genes are TRBV15 and TRBJ2-7; D possibly corresponds to TRBD1 (6 bases). V was pared by 6 bases and J by 3 bases, with 6 bases between. The CDR3 is 11 residues long. Germline V lookup: CDR1 LNHNV, CDR2 YYDKDF (reference sequence). The CDR3 DNA is TGTGCCACCAGACAGGGCTACGAGCAGTACTTC. Encoded protein: CATRQGYEQYF.

This chain connects TRBV4-3 to TRBJ2-1; D perhaps matches TRBD2 (6 bases). Germline CDR1 LGHNA, CDR2 YSLEER. V lost 4 bases, J lost 3 bases, and 25 bases lay in between. The CDR3 covers 19 residues. DNA of the CDR3: TGCGCCAGCAGCCTGCGCCTAGGGACTCCGTATTTGAACTACAATGAGCAGTTCTTC. Translated, it gives CASSLRLGTPYLNYNEQFF.

V and J are TRBV27 and TRBJ2-7, with TRBD2 identical over 11 bases. J gave up 3 bases and V 2 bases, and 3 bases lay outside the gene matches. The V gene's germline CDR1 is MNHEY and CDR2 SMNVEV (reference sequence). This CDR3 is 15 amino acids long. CDR3 DNA sequence: TGTGCCAGCAGTTTAAGACTAGCGGGGATCTACGAGCAGTACTTC. Translated, it gives CASSLRLAGIYEQYF.

The rearrangement links TRBV5-5 to TRBJ2-1, with D perhaps matching TRBD1 (5 bases). Trimming shortened V by 0 bases and J by 0 bases, and 7 bases separated the two germline ends. Germline loops: CDR1 SGHKS, CDR2 YYEKEE (reference sequence). The CDR3 is 15 residues long. The CDR3 DNA reads TGTGCCAGCAGCTTGGAGGGGCCCTCCTACAATGAGCAGTTCTTC. Its translation: CASSLEGPSYNEQFF.

The rearrangement uses TRBV15 and TRBJ2-7; 15 nucleotides line up with TRBD2. V lost 9 bases and J lost 6; bases outside the gene matches: 6. Germline V CDR1 and CDR2: LNHNV, YYDKDF (reference sequence). The CDR3 spans 14 residues. Here the CDR3 reads CATGLAGGFLEQYF. CDR3 nucleotide sequence: TGTGCCACTGGACTAGCGGGAGGGTTTCTCGAGCAGTACTTC. Full variable domain (outside the CDR3, taken from reference TRBV15 and TRBJ2-7): DAMVIQNPRYQVTQFGKPVTLSCSQTLNHNVMYWYQQKSSQAPKLLFHYYDKDFNNEADTPDNFQSRRPNTSFCFLDIRSPGLGDTAMYLCATGLAGGFLEQYFGPGTRLTVT.

The chain is built from TRBV6-5 and TRBJ1-2; D might be TRBD1 (6 bases). Germline V lookup: CDR1 MNHEY, CDR2 SVGAGI. The V and J ends lost 1 base and 7 bases respectively, with 16 bases between them. This CDR3 has 15 residues. This CDR3 reads CASSYFPGGSVGYTF. As DNA, the CDR3 is TGTGCCAGCAGTTACTTCCCGGGGGGCTCTGTTGGCTACACCTTC.